These T cell receptor beta chains were read from a single sample in a study of OX40 agonist ivuxolimab in advanced cancers. Here immunoSEQ multiplex PCR was the method, and the copy in TCRdb shows in-frame clones only, minus some. The repertoire holds around 70,000 clones, with roughly 87% as singletons. The starting material was CD4+ or CD8+ T cells sorted from blood, obtained in a trial of the OX40 agonist ivuxolimab. These receptors were taken from an adult with an advanced solid tumor such as melanoma, head and neck, liver or kidney cancer. The CDR3 runs from the conserved cysteine through the conserved F or W. Each record gives: CDR3 DNA, CDR3 protein, V gene, D gene, clone size, J gene. The D gene is left open where the match is weak. Some rows mark clone size as missing; the rest say once, few, many or name a class of expanded clone.

TGTGCCACCAGCAGAGGCCGTGGGGTAGTCCCTTACGAGCAGTACTTC,CATSRGRGVVPYEQYF,TRBV15,.,.,TRBJ2-7
TGCGCCAGCAGCCAAGATAGGAGCGGGAGTGTCCAAGAGACCCAGTACTTC,CASSQDRSGSVQETQYF,TRBV4-1,TRBD2,.,TRBJ2-5
TGTGCCAGTAGTATTCGCAGGAACACTGAAGCTTTCTTT,CASSIRRNTEAFF,TRBV19,.,.,TRBJ1-1
TGTGCCAGCAGTTCACCGACTAGCGGGTACTCCTACAATGAGCAGTTCTTC,CASSSPTSGYSYNEQFF,TRBV27,TRBD2,.,TRBJ2-1
TGTGCCAGCAGCCGGACAGATTCTGGAAACACCATATATTTT,CASSRTDSGNTIYF,TRBV5-6,.,.,TRBJ1-3
TGTGCCAGCTCAGTAAAGAAGAACACCGGGGAGCTGTTTTTT,CASSVKKNTGELFF,TRBV18,.,once,TRBJ2-2
TGTGCCAGCAGCCAAGATGATGGCGGCTATGGCTACACCTTC,CASSQDDGGYGYTF,TRBV4-2,.,.,TRBJ1-2
TGTGCCAGCAGCCCCGGGGGCTACGAGCAGTACTTC,CASSPGGYEQYF,TRBV13,.,few,TRBJ2-7
TGTGCTAGTGGTTTGCTCACGAGCATGGGCTACACCTTC,CASGLLTSMGYTF,TRBV12-5,.,.,TRBJ1-2
TGTGCCAGCAGTTTCGGACAGGGACAAAATGAAAAACTGTTTTTT,CASSFGQGQNEKLFF,TRBV27,TRBD1,few,TRBJ1-4
TGTGCCAGTAGTACAGGGGGCGACTATGGCTACACCTTC,CASSTGGDYGYTF,TRBV19,TRBD1,.,TRBJ1-2
TGTGCCAGCAGTGACGCTAGGAGCTACACCTTC,CASSDARSYTF,TRBV6-1,.,few,TRBJ1-2
TGTGCTAGTGGTTTGAGATCAGCCAACTCAGAAGCTTTCTTT,CASGLRSANSEAFF,TRBV12-5,.,.,TRBJ1-1
TGTGCAAGTCGCTTCCCGAGGGACGTGAGCTCCTACAATGAGCAGTTCTTC,CASRFPRDVSSYNEQFF,TRBV12-2,.,.,TRBJ2-1
TGCAGCGTCGCCCAGGGGGCATCGAACACTGAAGCTTTCTTT,CSVAQGASNTEAFF,TRBV29-1,TRBD1,many,TRBJ1-1
TGTGCCAGCAGCCCAACACCGGGACAGAGGAATGAAAAACTGTTTTTT,CASSPTPGQRNEKLFF,TRBV5-4,TRBD1,.,TRBJ1-4
TGTGCCAGTAAGGTGGGACTAGCGGGAACCACAGATACGCAGTATTTT,CASKVGLAGTTDTQYF,TRBV19,TRBD2,.,TRBJ2-3
TGCGCCAGCAGCACTGGGACAGGGGGCTTCCAAGAGACCCAGTACTTC,CASSTGTGGFQETQYF,TRBV5-1,TRBD1,few,TRBJ2-5
TGTGCCAGCACCGCCGGACAGATTGGGAATCAGCCCCAGCATTTT,CASTAGQIGNQPQHF,TRBV28,.,.,TRBJ1-5
TGTGCCAGCAGCGAAAACCCTAGCGGCCGAGCCTACGAGCAGTACTTC,CASSENPSGRAYEQYF,TRBV5-4,TRBD2,.,TRBJ2-7
TGTGCCAGCTCAGATCCACGAAATGAGCAGTTCTTC,CASSDPRNEQFF,TRBV18,.,once,TRBJ2-1
TGTGCCAGCAGTGAAGCATTGAGAACCCAGCATTTT,CASSEALRTQHF,TRBV6-1,.,.,TRBJ1-5
TGTGCCAGCAGCTTGGTCCCTTTGGGAGTGGGGTCCGGGGAGCTGTTTTTT,CASSLVPLGVGSGELFF,TRBV5-5,.,.,TRBJ2-2
TGTGCCAGCAGAGGGACAGGGGGCAATCAGCCCCAGCATTTT,CASRGTGGNQPQHF,TRBV6-1,TRBD1,.,TRBJ1-5
TGCGCCAGCAGTGATGGTCCAGCTAACTATGGCTACACCTTC,CASSDGPANYGYTF,TRBV10-1,.,.,TRBJ1-2
TGCGCCAGCAGCCAGACTAGCCACAATGAGCAGTTCTTC,CASSQTSHNEQFF,TRBV10-2,TRBD2,few,TRBJ2-1
TGTGCCAGCAGCTTACGATTGGGAGGGACGACGAAACTGTTTTTT,CASSLRLGGTTKLFF,TRBV7-2,.,.,TRBJ1-4
TGTGCCAGCAGATCCGCGGGAGGCCAATACGAGCAGTACTTC,CASRSAGGQYEQYF,TRBV7-2,TRBD2,.,TRBJ2-7
TGTGCCAGCAGCGCCAACCTTGGGGGGGGGCTGAACTATGGCTACACCTTC,CASSANLGGGLNYGYTF,TRBV9,.,.,TRBJ1-2
TGTGCCACCAGCAGAGTGCGCGCGGGAGAGGGCGAGCAGTACTTC,CATSRVRAGEGEQYF,TRBV15,TRBD2,.,TRBJ2-7
TGTGCCAGCAGCTCCACAGGAGGGAGGAGAACAGATACGCAGTATTTT,CASSSTGGRRTDTQYF,TRBV7-3,.,once,TRBJ2-3
TGTGCCAGCAGCCCCTCCGGACTAGCTTCATTGAGATCCTACAATGAGCAGTTCTTC,CASSPSGLASLRSYNEQFF,TRBV7-3,TRBD2,.,TRBJ2-1
TGTGCCAGCAGGACAGGGGAACAGCCCCAGCATTTT,CASRTGEQPQHF,TRBV6-6,TRBD1,.,TRBJ1-5
TGTGCCAGCTCACCACCGGTCAGGGAACGGGAGGAAAAACTGTTTTTT,CASSPPVREREEKLFF,TRBV18,.,.,TRBJ1-4
TGTGCCAGCAGCGTAGGGCCATCACCCTACGAGCAGTACTTC,CASSVGPSPYEQYF,TRBV9,.,.,TRBJ2-7
TGTGCCAGCTCACCCCAGGCGGGAACCACCGGGGAGCTGTTTTTT,CASSPQAGTTGELFF,TRBV18,.,.,TRBJ2-2
TGTGCCAGCAGCTTAGCTGAACGGACTAGCGGGAAGAGGCGCTTCTTC,CASSLAERTSGKRRFF,TRBV7-2,TRBD2,.,TRBJ2-1
TGTGCCAGCAGCTTGGACCGACTAGCGGGCACAGATACGCAGTATTTT,CASSLDRLAGTDTQYF,TRBV5-6,TRBD2,once,TRBJ2-3
TGCGCCAGCAGCCAAGCCTTTTCTAGCTCAGCGGATAGCGCCTACGAGCAGTACTTC,CASSQAFSSSADSAYEQYF,TRBV4-3,.,once,TRBJ2-7
TGTGCCATCAGCATGGGACGACTGAACACTGAAGCTTTCTTT,CAISMGRLNTEAFF,TRBV10-3,.,.,TRBJ1-1
TGTGCCAGCAGCTTAACATGGGACCACGGGGAGCAGTTCTTC,CASSLTWDHGEQFF,TRBV7-3,.,.,TRBJ2-1
TGTGCCTGGAGTACACCTTCCGGGACAGGGCACTATGGCTACACCTTC,CAWSTPSGTGHYGYTF,TRBV30,TRBD1,few,TRBJ1-2
TGTGCCAGCAGCCCCGGATACTACGAGCAGTACTTC,CASSPGYYEQYF,TRBV11-3,.,once,TRBJ2-7
TGTGCCAGCAGCTGGCGAACCAGCTCTGGAAACACCATATATTTT,CASSWRTSSGNTIYF,TRBV7-2,.,.,TRBJ1-3
TGCGCCAGCAGCCAAGATGCAGGGAACTACGAGCAGTACTTC,CASSQDAGNYEQYF,TRBV4-3,.,.,TRBJ2-7
TGTGCCAGCAGCGCTACAGGGAGGGGCTATGGCTACACCTTC,CASSATGRGYGYTF,TRBV5-5,.,.,TRBJ1-2
TGTGCCACCAAGACAGGTCTAAGCTTGTACACTGAAGCTTTCTTT,CATKTGLSLYTEAFF,TRBV28,.,.,TRBJ1-1
TGTGCCAGCAGCTTAGATTACGAGGGACCTCGCACAGATACGCAGTATTTT,CASSLDYEGPRTDTQYF,TRBV11-3,.,.,TRBJ2-3
TGTGCCAGCAGTTTTGGGCAGGGAATGTACCAGCATTTT,CASSFGQGMYQHF,TRBV27,.,few,TRBJ1-5
TGTGCCAGCAGCTTAGATTTCGAGCCCCAGCATTTT,CASSLDFEPQHF,TRBV7-2,.,.,TRBJ1-5